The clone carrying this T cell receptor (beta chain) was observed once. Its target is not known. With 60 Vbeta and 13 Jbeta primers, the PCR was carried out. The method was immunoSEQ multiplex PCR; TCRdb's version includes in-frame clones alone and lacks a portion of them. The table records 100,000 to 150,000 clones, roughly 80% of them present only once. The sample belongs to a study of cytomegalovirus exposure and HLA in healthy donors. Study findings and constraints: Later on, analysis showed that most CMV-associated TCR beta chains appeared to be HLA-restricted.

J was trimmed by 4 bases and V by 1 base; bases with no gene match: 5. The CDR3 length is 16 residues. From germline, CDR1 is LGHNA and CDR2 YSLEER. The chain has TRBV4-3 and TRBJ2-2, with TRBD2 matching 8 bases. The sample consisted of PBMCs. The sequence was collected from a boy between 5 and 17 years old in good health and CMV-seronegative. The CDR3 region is CASSQVVAGPTGELFF. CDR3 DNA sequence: TGCGCCAGCAGCCAAGTGGTAGCGGGACCCACCGGGGAGCTGTTTTTT.